Shown below are 30 T cell receptor beta chains from a single sample sequenced in a study of shared clonotypes between healthy human individuals. The table came from immunoSEQ multiplex PCR; TCRdb's copy has only in-frame clones and leaves some out. The profile covers about a million clones, with approximately 75% appearing a single time and 0.89% taken by the ten largest. Specimen: memory CD4+ T cells from PBMCs. Subset indicated: CD45RA-negative fraction. These TCRs come from a man in his late teens or twenties in good health. Some clones in this sample may be carry-over from other donors' samples.

This clone came up a few times. The chain combines TRBV7-2 with TRBJ1-6; D gene uncertain. V was cut by 2 bases and J by 6 bases, with 11 bases left in between. CDR3 length: 15 residues. Germline V lookup: CDR1 SGHTA, CDR2 FQGNSA. CDR3 DNA sequence: TGTGCCAGCAGCTTACTGGGCCCGCTTAATTCACCCCTCCACTTT. Encoded protein: CASSLLGPLNSPLHF. Combining the CDR3 with reference TRBV7-2 and TRBJ1-6 gives the whole variable domain GAGVSQSPSNKVTEKGKDVELRCDPISGHTALYWYRQSLGQGLEFLIYFQGNSAPDKSGLPSDRFSAERTGGSVSTLTIQRTQQEDSAVYLCASSLLGPLNSPLHFGNGTRLTVT.

This rearrangement joins TRBV5-1 to TRBJ2-3, with TRBD2 matching over 10 bases. The CDR3 is 17 amino acids. Germline V gene lookup returns CDR1 SGHRS and CDR2 YFSETQ. The V gene end was trimmed by 0 bases and the J gene end by 4 bases; junction bases not matched to a gene: 8. The CDR3 nucleotides read TGCGCCAGCAGCTTGGGGGGACTAGCGACCGAGGCAGATACGCAGTATTTT. It is translated as CASSLGGLATEADTQYF.

The chain's CDR3 is CASSAGVAGANVLTF. CDR3 DNA: TGTGCCAGCAGCGCAGGGGTGGCCGGGGCCAACGTCCTGACTTTC. The V and J genes are TRBV7-9 and TRBJ2-6; tentative D call: TRBD1 (6 bases). CDR3 length: 15 residues. The V gene's germline CDR1 is SEHNR and CDR2 FQNEAQ (reference sequence). V gave up 5 bases and J gave up 4 bases, with 12 bases separating them.

This clone was counted only a few times. The chain links TRBV7-9 to TRBJ1-1, with unresolved D. Germline values: CDR1 SEHNR, CDR2 FQNEAQ (reference sequence). The CDR3 consists of 11 residues. The V end lost 8 bases, the J end lost 1 base, and 5 bases lay between the germline ends. The CDR3 bases are TGTGCCAGCGGGCGGAACACTGAAGCTTTCTTT. As protein: CASGRNTEAFF.

The chain recombines TRBV11-2 with TRBJ2-7; D perhaps matches TRBD1 (6 bases). V was shortened by 1 base and J by 4 bases, with 11 bases between the two germline ends. The CDR3 sequence is 14 residues long. Germline values: CDR1 SGHAT, CDR2 FQNNGV. DNA for the CDR3: TGTGCCAGCAGCTTAGGAACAGGGTTGTACGAGCAGTACTTC. Its translation is CASSLGTGLYEQYF.

V gene TRBV19 combines with J gene TRBJ1-5; D might be TRBD1 (5 bases). CDR3 length equals 16 residues. The germline V gene has CDR1 LNHDA and CDR2 SQIVND (reference sequence). The V end lost 5 bases, the J end lost 2 bases, and 16 bases lay between the germline ends. CDR3 sequence reads: CASSAWTGGGNQPQHF. The CDR3 coding sequence is TGTGCCAGTAGTGCCTGGACTGGGGGGGGCAATCAGCCCCAGCATTTT.

In this sample, this clone turned up a few times. The chain uses TRBV5-6 and TRBJ2-1; 9 nucleotides align to TRBD1. J was trimmed by 8 bases and V by 3 bases; bases with no gene match: 6. Germline V gives CDR1 SGHDT, CDR2 YYEEEE. The CDR3 runs to 14 residues. The CDR3 loop reads CASSWGTGRDEQFF. The CDR3 nucleotides read TGTGCCAGCAGCTGGGGGACAGGGCGGGATGAGCAGTTCTTC.

Only a few counts were recorded for this clone. The chain recombines TRBV5-3 with TRBJ2-1, with D perhaps matching TRBD1 (5 bases). TRBV5-3 is given ORF status, its function remaining uncertain. The CDR3 length is 13 residues. V dropped 4 bases and J dropped 10 bases, with 15 bases sitting between them. CDR3 protein: CARSVAGLREQFF. The CDR3 bases are TGTGCCAGAAGCGTGGCAGGGCTCCGCGAGCAGTTCTTC.

V gene TRBV11-1 combines with J gene TRBJ1-3, with no clear D. Trimming left V 2 bases short and J 1 base short, with 12 bases between. Looked up from germline, CDR1 is SGHAT and CDR2 is FQDESV (reference sequence). There are 16 residues in the CDR3. The DNA of the CDR3 is TGTGCCAGCAGCTTAAATGACGGATTTTCTGGAAACACCATATATTTT. Residues: CASSLNDGFSGNTIYF.

The V and J genes are TRBV7-2 and TRBJ2-7; perhaps TRBD1 as D (5 bases). The V end lost 5 bases, the J end lost 2 bases, and 10 bases lay between the germline ends. The germline V gene encodes CDR1 SGHTA and CDR2 FQGNSA. The CDR3 has 13 amino acids. For the CDR3, the DNA is TGTGCCAGCAGCCAAGACAGCACCTACGAGCAGTACTTC. Its protein is CASSQDSTYEQYF.

V and J are TRBV6-5 and TRBJ2-5; TRBD1 is a possible D gene (5 bases). The V gene's germline CDR1 is MNHEY and CDR2 SVGAGI. V lost 2 bases and J 2 bases, leaving 12 bases between the germline ends. There are 15 residues in the CDR3. The CDR3 DNA reads TGTGCCAGCAGTTACGCGGCAGGGCCACAAGAGACCCAGTACTTC. Protein: CASSYAAGPQETQYF.

The chain is built from TRBV6-5 and TRBJ2-7, with 7 bases aligning to TRBD1. The V and J ends lost 8 bases and 4 bases, in that order; junction bases with no gene match: 11. Germline V lookup: CDR1 MNHEY, CDR2 SVGAGI. The CDR3 spans 14 residues. The DNA of the CDR3 is TGTGCCAGCCGACCGACAGGGAAGGTTTACGAGCAGTACTTC. It specifies CASRPTGKVYEQYF.

V gene TRBV11-2 combines with J gene TRBJ2-2; 10 nucleotides line up with TRBD1. The germline CDR1 and CDR2 sequences are SGHAT and FQNNGV. After removal of 3 bases from V and 7 bases from J, the junction contained 2 bases not matched to a gene. The CDR3 is 14 amino acids. CDR3 sequence (DNA): TGTGCCAGCAGCTTGGGGACAGGGGTCGGGGAGCTGTTTTTT. It specifies CASSLGTGVGELFF.

This chain connects TRBV7-6 to TRBJ2-1, with a possible D match to TRBD2 (5 bases). Deletions cut 5 bases from V and 7 bases from J, with 9 bases between. The germline gives CDR1 SGHVS, CDR2 FNYEAQ. This CDR3 contains 12 residues. The CDR3 coding sequence is TGTGCCAGCAGCCCACTAGAGAATGAGCAGTTCTTC. Translation gives CASSPLENEQFF.

V gene TRBV9 combines with J gene TRBJ2-5; a weak D match, TRBD2 (6 bases). Trimming took 1 base from V and 3 from J, leaving 13 bases between them. CDR1 and CDR2 from the germline V gene are SGDLS and YYNGEE. The CDR3 is made up of 15 amino acids. This CDR3 reads CASSVRLGGEETQYF. The CDR3 region has the DNA TGTGCCAGCAGCGTACGTCTCGGGGGAGAAGAGACCCAGTACTTC. The entire variable domain, with the rest obtained from reference TRBV9 and TRBJ2-5, is as follows: DSGVTQTPKHLITATGQRVTLRCSPRSGDLSVYWYQQSLDQGLQFLIQYYNGEERAKGNILERFSAQQFPDLHSELNLSSLELGDSALYFCASSVRLGGEETQYFGPGTRLLVL.

A few counts support this clone. The chain is built from TRBV9 and TRBJ1-4; possibly TRBD1 for D (6 bases). The CDR3 consists of 15 residues. Trimming left V 3 bases short and J 4 bases short, with 13 bases between. Germline CDR1 SGDLS, CDR2 YYNGEE. CDR3 sequence (DNA): TGTGCCAGCAGCGACGCGACAGGCTTTAATGAAAAACTGTTTTTT. Translation: CASSDATGFNEKLFF.

Only one count was recorded for this clone. Other DNA sequences in the same sample also yield this CDR3. The chain is built from TRBV29-1 and TRBJ1-2; D ambiguous. The germline V and J ends were trimmed by 0 bases and 8 bases, with 4 bases remaining between them. Germline CDR1 SQVTM, CDR2 ANQGSEA. CDR3 length equals 10 residues. The CDR3 region is CSVEEGGYTF. In DNA form, the CDR3 reads TGCAGCGTTGAAGAGGGGGGCTACACCTTC.

V usage is TRBV2 and J usage is TRBJ1-2; D perhaps matches TRBD1 (5 bases). V gave up 6 bases and J gave up 8 bases, with 25 bases separating them. From germline, CDR1 is SNHLY and CDR2 FYNNEI. The CDR3 totals 16 residues. This CDR3 is CASSDPGPSSRGGYTF. CDR3 bases: TGTGCCAGCAGCGACCCGGGACCCTCCAGTCGAGGGGGCTACACCTTC.

The chain uses TRBV27 and TRBJ2-2; D remains unclear. V lost 5 bases, J lost 4 bases, and 8 bases lay in between. Germline V gene lookup returns CDR1 MNHEY and CDR2 SMNVEV (reference sequence). This CDR3 is 13 amino acids long. The CDR3 is CASSLFGTGELFF. Written as DNA, the CDR3 is TGTGCCAGCAGTCTGTTCGGCACCGGGGAGCTGTTTTTT.

V is TRBV9 and J is TRBJ1-4, with TRBD1 matching 9 bases. V lost 4 bases, J lost 8 bases, and 9 bases stayed unmatched. The CDR3 is 15 amino acids. Germline V gene sequence: CDR1 SGDLS, CDR2 YYNGEE. CDR3 DNA: TGTGCCAGCAGCATACAGGGGGCGCCGTGGGAAAAACTGTTTTTT. Encoded protein: CASSIQGAPWEKLFF.

V and J are TRBV28 and TRBJ1-4; the match to TRBD1 covers 7 bases. This CDR3 spans 15 amino acids. The germline CDR1 and CDR2 sequences are MDHEN and SYDVKM. V shed 3 bases, J shed 4 bases, and the junction held 5 bases outside the gene matches. The CDR3 reads CASSFPQGNNEKLFF. The CDR3 coding sequence is TGTGCCAGCAGTTTTCCACAGGGGAATAATGAAAAACTGTTTTTT.

The V call is TRBV5-6, the J call TRBJ1-2, with 7 bases identical to TRBD1. V dropped 3 bases and J dropped 5; count of bases not matched to a gene: 4. The CDR3 contains 13 residues. The germline gives CDR1 SGHDT, CDR2 YYEEEE. Here the CDR3 reads CASSSYRGYGYTF. The DNA for the CDR3 is TGTGCCAGCAGCTCTTACAGGGGATATGGCTACACCTTC.

V gene TRBV15 combines with J gene TRBJ2-1; no firm D call. V was pared by 3 bases and J by 8 bases, with 11 bases between. CDR1 and CDR2 from the germline V gene are LNHNV and YYDKDF (reference sequence). The CDR3 contains 13 residues. The CDR3 nucleotides read TGTGCCACCAGCAGCCGTACAGTGGATGAGCAGTTCTTC. Its translation is CATSSRTVDEQFF. Based on the CDR3 plus reference TRBV15 and TRBJ2-1, the full variable domain is DAMVIQNPRYQVTQFGKPVTLSCSQTLNHNVMYWYQQKSSQAPKLLFHYYDKDFNNEADTPDNFQSRRPNTSFCFLDIRSPGLGDTAMYLCATSSRTVDEQFFGPGTRLTVL.

The chain recombines TRBV2 with TRBJ1-2; no firm D call. Trimming removed 7 bases at V and 0 bases at J, with 9 bases between. The CDR3 has 13 amino acids. Germline V lookup: CDR1 SNHLY, CDR2 FYNNEI. CDR3 in amino acids: CASKGTSNYGYTF. CDR3 nucleotide sequence: TGTGCCAGCAAGGGCACCTCTAACTATGGCTACACCTTC.

V and J are TRBV27 and TRBJ2-7; 12 bases are a match to TRBD2. Germline assignment: CDR1 MNHEY and CDR2 SMNVEV (reference sequence). This CDR3 has 17 residues. V trimming: 5 bases; J trimming: 1 base; junction bases outside the gene matches: 9. The CDR3 spells CASSGGTSGFLSYEQYF. The CDR3 DNA reads TGTGCCAGCAGTGGCGGGACTAGCGGGTTCCTTTCCTACGAGCAGTACTTC.

This clone was seen only a few times. The chain employs TRBV7-8 and TRBJ1-4; 8 bases are shared with TRBD1. This CDR3 comprises 16 residues. The germline CDR1 and CDR2 sequences are SGHVS and FQNEAQ. Trimming at V came to 1 base and at J to 6 bases, leaving 7 bases not matched to a gene. The DNA of the CDR3 is TGTGCCAGCAGCTTAGGGAGCAGGGGGCGTGATGAAAAACTGTTTTTT. It specifies CASSLGSRGRDEKLFF. Variable domain in full (rest from reference TRBV7-8 and TRBJ1-4): GAGVSQSPRYKVAKRGQDVALRCDPISGHVSLFWYQQALGQGPEFLTYFQNEAQLDKSGLPSDRFFAERPEGSVSTLKIQRTQQEDSAVYLCASSLGSRGRDEKLFFGSGTQLSVL.

The J gene is TRBJ2-5, the V gene TRBV29-1, with TRBD2 as a possible D gene (6 bases). The V gene's germline CDR1 is SQVTM and CDR2 ANQGSEA. The CDR3 spans 13 residues. Trimming took off 7 bases at V and 1 base at J, with 13 bases between the two ends. The CDR3 bases are TGCAGCGGGGGATCCGGGGGCCAAGAGACCCAGTACTTC. It codes for CSGGSGGQETQYF.

J is TRBJ2-1 and V is TRBV7-3, with D tentatively TRBD1 or TRBD2 (5 bases each). Germline-derived CDR1 and CDR2 are SGHTA and FQGTGA. Trimming removed 5 bases from V and 14 bases from J, with 19 bases in between. This CDR3 has 13 amino acids. The CDR3 sequence is CASSPTRGEAEFF. For the CDR3, the DNA is TGTGCCAGCAGCCCCACTAGGGGAGAGGCGGAGTTCTTC.

J is TRBJ2-1 and V is TRBV30; D possibly corresponds to TRBD1 (5 bases). The CDR3 runs 11 residues. V lost 1 base to trimming and J lost 12 bases, with 10 bases between them. The germline V gene encodes CDR1 GTSNPN and CDR2 SVGIG (reference sequence). The CDR3: CAWSGGEAQFF. For the CDR3, the DNA is TGTGCCTGGAGTGGGGGCGAGGCGCAGTTCTTC.

This clone has just a few counts. The chain has TRBV5-1 and TRBJ2-2; D gene uncertain. Trimming stripped 4 bases from V and 7 bases from J, with 5 bases between. This CDR3 has 11 amino acids. Per germline, CDR1 SGHRS and CDR2 YFSETQ. The CDR3 DNA follows: TGCGCCAGCAGCGTCGGCGGGGAGCTGTTTTTT. This codes for CASSVGGELFF.